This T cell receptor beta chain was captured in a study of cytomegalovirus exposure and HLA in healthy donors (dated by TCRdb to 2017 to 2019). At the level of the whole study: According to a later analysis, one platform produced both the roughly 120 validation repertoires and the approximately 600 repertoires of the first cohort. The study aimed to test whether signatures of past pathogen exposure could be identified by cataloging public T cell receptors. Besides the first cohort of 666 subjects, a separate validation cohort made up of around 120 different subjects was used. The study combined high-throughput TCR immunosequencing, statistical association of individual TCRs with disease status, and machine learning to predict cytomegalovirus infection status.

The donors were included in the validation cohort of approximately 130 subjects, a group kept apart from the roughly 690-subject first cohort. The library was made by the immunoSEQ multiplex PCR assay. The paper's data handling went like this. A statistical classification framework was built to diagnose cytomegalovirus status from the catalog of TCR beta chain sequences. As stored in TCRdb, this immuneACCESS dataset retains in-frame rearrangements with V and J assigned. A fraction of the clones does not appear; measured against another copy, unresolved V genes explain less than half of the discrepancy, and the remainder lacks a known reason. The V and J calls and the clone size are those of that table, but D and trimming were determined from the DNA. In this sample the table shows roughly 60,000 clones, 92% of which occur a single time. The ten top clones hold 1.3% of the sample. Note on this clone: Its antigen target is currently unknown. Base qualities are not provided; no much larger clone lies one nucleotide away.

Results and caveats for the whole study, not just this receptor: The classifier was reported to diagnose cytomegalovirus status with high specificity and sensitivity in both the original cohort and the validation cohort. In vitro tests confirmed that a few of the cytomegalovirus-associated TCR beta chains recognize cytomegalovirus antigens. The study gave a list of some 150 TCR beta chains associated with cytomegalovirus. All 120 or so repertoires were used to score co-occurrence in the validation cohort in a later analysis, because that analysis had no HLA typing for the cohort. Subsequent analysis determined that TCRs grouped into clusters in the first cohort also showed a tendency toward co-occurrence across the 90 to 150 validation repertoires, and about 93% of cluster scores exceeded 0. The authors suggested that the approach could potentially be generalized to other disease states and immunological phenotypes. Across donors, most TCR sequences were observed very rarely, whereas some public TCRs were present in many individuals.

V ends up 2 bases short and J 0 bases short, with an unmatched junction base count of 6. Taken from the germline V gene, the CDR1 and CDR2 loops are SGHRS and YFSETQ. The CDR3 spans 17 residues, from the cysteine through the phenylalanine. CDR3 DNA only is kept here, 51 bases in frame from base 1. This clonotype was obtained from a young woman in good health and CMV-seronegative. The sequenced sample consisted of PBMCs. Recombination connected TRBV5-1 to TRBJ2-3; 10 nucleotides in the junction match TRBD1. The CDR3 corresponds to CASSFRDRGPSTDTQYF. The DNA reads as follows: TGCGCCAGCAGCTTTCGTGACAGGGGGCCAAGCACAGATACGCAGTATTTT. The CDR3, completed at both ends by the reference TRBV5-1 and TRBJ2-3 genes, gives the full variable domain KAGVTQTPRYLIKTRGQQVTLSCSPISGHRSVSWYQQTPGQGLQFLFEYFSETQRNKGNFPGRFSGRQFSNSRSEMNVSTLELGDSALYLCASSFRDRGPSTDTQYFGPGTRLTVL.